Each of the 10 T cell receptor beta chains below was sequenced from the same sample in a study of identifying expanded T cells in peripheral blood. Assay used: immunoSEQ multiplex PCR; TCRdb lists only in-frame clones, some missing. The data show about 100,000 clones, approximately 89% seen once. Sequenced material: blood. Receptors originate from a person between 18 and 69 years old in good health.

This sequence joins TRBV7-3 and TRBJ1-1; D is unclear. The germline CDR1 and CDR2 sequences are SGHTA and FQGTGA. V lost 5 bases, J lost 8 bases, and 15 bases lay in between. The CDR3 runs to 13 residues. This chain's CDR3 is CASSMLGPEEAFF. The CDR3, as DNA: TGTGCCAGCAGCATGTTAGGCCCTGAAGAAGCTTTCTTT.

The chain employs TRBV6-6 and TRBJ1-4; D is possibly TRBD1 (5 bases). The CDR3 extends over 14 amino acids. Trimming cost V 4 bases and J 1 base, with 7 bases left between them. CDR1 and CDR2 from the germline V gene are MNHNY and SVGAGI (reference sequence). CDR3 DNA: TGTGCCAGCAGTTCGACAGTAACTAATGAAAAACTGTTTTTT. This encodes CASSSTVTNEKLFF.

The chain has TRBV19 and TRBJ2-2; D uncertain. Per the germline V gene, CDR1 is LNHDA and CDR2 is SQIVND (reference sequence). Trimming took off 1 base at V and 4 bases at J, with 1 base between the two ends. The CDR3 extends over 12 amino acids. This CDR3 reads CASSIGTGELFF. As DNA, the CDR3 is TGTGCCAGTAGTATAGGCACCGGGGAGCTGTTTTTT.

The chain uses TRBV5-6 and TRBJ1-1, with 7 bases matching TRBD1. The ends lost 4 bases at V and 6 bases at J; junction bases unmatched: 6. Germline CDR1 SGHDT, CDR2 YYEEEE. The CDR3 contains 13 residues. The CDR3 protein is CASSPTGAPEAFF. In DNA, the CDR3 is TGTGCCAGCAGCCCAACAGGGGCTCCTGAAGCTTTCTTT.

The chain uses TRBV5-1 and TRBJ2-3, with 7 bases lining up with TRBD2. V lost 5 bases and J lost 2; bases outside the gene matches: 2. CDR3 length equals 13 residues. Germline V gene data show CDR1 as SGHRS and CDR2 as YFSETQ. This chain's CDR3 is CASSRGVTDTQYF. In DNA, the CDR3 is TGCGCCAGCAGTCGGGGGGTCACAGATACGCAGTATTTT.

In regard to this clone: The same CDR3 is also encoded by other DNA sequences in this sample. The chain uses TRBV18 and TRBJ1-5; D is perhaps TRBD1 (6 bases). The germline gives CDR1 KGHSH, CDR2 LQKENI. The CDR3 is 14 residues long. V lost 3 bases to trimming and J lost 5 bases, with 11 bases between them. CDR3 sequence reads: CASSPQGRDQPQHF. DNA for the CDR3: TGTGCCAGCTCACCGCAGGGGAGGGATCAGCCCCAGCATTTT.

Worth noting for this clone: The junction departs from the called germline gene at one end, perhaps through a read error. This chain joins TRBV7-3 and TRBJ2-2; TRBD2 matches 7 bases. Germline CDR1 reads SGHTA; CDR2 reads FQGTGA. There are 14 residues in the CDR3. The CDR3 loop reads CASTLAGNTGELFF. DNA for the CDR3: TGTGCCAGCACCTTAGCGGGGAACACCGGGGAGCTGTTTTTT.

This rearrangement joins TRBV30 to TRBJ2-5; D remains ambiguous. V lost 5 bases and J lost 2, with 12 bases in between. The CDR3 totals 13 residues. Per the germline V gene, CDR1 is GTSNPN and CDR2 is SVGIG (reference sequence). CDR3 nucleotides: TGTGCCTGGCTGGGTAATGTTCAAGAGACCCAGTACTTC. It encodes CAWLGNVQETQYF.

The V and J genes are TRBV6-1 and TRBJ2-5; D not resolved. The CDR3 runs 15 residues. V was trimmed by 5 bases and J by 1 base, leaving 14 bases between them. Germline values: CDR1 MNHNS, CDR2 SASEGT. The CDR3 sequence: CASSILTPFQETQYF. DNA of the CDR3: TGTGCCAGCAGTATTTTGACGCCATTCCAAGAGACCCAGTACTTC.

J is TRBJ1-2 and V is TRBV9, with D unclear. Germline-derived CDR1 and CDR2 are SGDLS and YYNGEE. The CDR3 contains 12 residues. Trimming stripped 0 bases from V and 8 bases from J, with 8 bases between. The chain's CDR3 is CASSVDGIGYTF. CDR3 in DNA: TGTGCCAGCAGCGTAGATGGGATAGGCTACACCTTC.